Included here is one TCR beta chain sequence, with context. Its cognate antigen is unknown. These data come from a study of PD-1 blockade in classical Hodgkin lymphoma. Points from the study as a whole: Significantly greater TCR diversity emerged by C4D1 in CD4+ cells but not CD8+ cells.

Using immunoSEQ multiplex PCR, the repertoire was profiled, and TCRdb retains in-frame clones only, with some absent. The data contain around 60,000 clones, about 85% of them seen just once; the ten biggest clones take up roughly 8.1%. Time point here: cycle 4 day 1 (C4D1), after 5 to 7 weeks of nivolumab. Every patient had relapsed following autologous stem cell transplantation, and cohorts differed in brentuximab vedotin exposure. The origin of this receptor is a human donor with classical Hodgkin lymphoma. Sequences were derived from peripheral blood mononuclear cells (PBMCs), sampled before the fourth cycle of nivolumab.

The CDR3 nucleotides are TGTGCCACCAGCAGAGATCGGAATAGCGGGGGAATCGAGCAGTACTTC. It yields the protein CATSRDRNSGGIEQYF. The rearrangement joins TRBV15 to TRBJ2-7; TRBD2 aligns across 9 bases. Looked up from germline, CDR1 is LNHNV and CDR2 is YYDKDF (reference sequence). The trim removed 0 bases at V and 6 bases at J, leaving 9 bases unmatched. The CDR3 length is 16 residues.